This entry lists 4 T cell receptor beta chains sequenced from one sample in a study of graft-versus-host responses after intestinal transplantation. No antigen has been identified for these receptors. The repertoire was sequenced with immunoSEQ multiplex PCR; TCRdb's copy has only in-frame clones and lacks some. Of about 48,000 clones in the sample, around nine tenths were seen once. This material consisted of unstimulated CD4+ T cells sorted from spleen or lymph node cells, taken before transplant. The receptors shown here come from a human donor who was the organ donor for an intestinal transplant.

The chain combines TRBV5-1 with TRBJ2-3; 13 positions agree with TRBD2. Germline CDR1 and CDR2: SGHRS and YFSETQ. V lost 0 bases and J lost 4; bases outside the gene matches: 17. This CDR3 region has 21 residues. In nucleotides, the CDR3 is TGCGCCAGCAGCTTGGCCGCCTCCTCGGGACTAGCGGGACGCTCCTCAGATACGCAGTATTTT. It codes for CASSLAASSGLAGRSSDTQYF. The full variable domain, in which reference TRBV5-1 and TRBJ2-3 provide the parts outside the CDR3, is KAGVTQTPRYLIKTRGQQVTLSCSPISGHRSVSWYQQTPGQGLQFLFEYFSETQRNKGNFPGRFSGRQFSNSRSEMNVSTLELGDSALYLCASSLAASSGLAGRSSDTQYFGPGTRLTVL.

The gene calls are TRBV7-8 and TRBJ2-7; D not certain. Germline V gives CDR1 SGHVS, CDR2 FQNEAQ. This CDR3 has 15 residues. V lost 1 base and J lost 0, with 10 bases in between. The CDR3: CASSLDGVPSYEQYF. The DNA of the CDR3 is TGTGCCAGCAGCTTAGATGGCGTCCCCTCCTACGAGCAGTACTTC.

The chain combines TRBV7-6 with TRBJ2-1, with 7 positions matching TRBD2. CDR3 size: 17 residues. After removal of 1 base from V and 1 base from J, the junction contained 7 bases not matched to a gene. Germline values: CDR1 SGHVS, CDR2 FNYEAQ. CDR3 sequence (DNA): TGTGCCAGCAGCTTAGAAGGGCGGGAGTGGTCCTACAATGAGCAGTTCTTC. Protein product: CASSLEGREWSYNEQFF.

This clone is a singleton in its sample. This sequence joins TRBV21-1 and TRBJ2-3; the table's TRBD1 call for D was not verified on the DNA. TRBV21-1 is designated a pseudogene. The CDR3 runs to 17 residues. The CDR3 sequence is CASSKSPGTGRTDTQYF. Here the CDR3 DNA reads TGTGCCAGCAGCAAAAGCCCCGGGACAGGGAGAACAGATACGCAGTATTTT.